The 11 T cell receptor beta chains below were found in one sample sequenced in a study of T cells in Graves' hyperthyroidism and ophthalmopathy. It was RNA transcripts that yielded the amplified TCR beta CDR3 regions. Initially, a first-round RT-PCR of the TCR CDR3 employed the HTBI primer set. TCRdb processed the multiplex PCR reads anew with MiXCR; each CDR3 protein has one entry. Seen here are hundreds of thousands of distinct CDR3 sequences, roughly 14% observed once, and the top ten hold approximately 25%. Sequenced input: blood. Receptors were obtained from a woman aged 25 to 39 with Graves' hyperthyroidism.

CDR3 DNA sequence: TGTGCCAGCAGCTTAGGTCGTGGACTCAATCAGCCCCAGCATTTT. This gives the protein CASSLGRGLNQPQHF. The chain recombines TRBV7-6 with TRBJ1-5, with D hard to call. Germline CDR1 is SGHVS and CDR2 is FNYEAQ. Trimming took 1 base from V and 3 from J, leaving 10 bases between them. CDR3 length: 15 residues. The variable domain in full, completed from reference TRBV7-6 and TRBJ1-5, reads GAGVSQSPRYKVTKRGQDVALRCDPISGHVSLYWYRQALGQGPEFLTYFNYEAQQDKSGLPNDRFSAERPEGSISTLTIQRTEQRDSAMYRCASSLGRGLNQPQHFGDGTRLSIL.

The genes are TRBV3-1 and TRBJ1-5, with a weak D call TRBD1 (5 bases). CDR1 and CDR2 (germline): LGHDT, YNNKEL (reference sequence). The CDR3 extends over 14 amino acids. V was trimmed by 1 base and J by 8 bases, leaving 12 bases between them. The CDR3 DNA follows: TGTGCCAGCAGCCAAGGGGGACGGCGGGAGCCCCAGCATTTT. Its protein is CASSQGGRREPQHF.

This clonotype was recorded at least ten times. The genes are TRBV27 and TRBJ2-2; no reliable D call. This CDR3 comprises 13 residues. In germline, CDR1 is MNHEY, CDR2 SMNVEV (reference sequence). Deletions cut 4 bases from V and 4 bases from J, with 7 bases between. In nucleotides, the CDR3 is TGTGCCAGCAGTTCCCCTCGCACCGGGGAGCTGTTTTTT. This codes for CASSSPRTGELFF.

This clonotype was seen a few times. The CDR3 spells CASSILSGRNTGELFF. As DNA, the CDR3 is TGTGCCAGTAGTATATTGAGCGGGAGGAACACCGGGGAGCTGTTTTTT. This chain uses TRBV19 with TRBJ2-2; TRBD2 matches 8 bases. V dropped 2 bases and J dropped 1; count of bases not matched to a gene: 3. This CDR3 is 16 amino acids long. CDR1 is LNHDA, CDR2 SQIVND, per germline (reference sequence).

The gene calls are TRBV19 and TRBJ2-5; unclear D gene. The CDR3 runs 14 residues. V shed 5 bases and J shed 5 bases, with 15 bases lying between them. CDR1 is LNHDA, CDR2 SQIVND, per germline (reference sequence). The chain's CDR3 is CASSVRLMGETQYF. The CDR3 DNA sequence: TGTGCCAGTAGTGTTCGACTCATGGGGGAGACCCAGTACTTC. Supplemented by reference TRBV19 and TRBJ2-5, the full variable domain reads DGGITQSPKYLFRKEGQNVTLSCEQNLNHDAMYWYRQDPGQGLRLIYYSQIVNDFQKGDIAEGYSVSREKKESFPLTVTSAQKNPTAFYLCASSVRLMGETQYFGPGTRLLVL.

The sample holds many counts of this clonotype. The rearrangement uses TRBV29-1 and TRBJ2-5, with a possible D match to TRBD1 (5 bases). CDR3 size: 12 residues. The germline V gene encodes CDR1 SQVTM and CDR2 ANQGSEA. The germline V and J ends were trimmed by 6 bases and 4 bases, with 12 bases remaining between them. The CDR3 here is CSVREGGETQYF. The CDR3 DNA reads TGCAGCGTCAGGGAAGGCGGAGAGACCCAGTACTTC.

This clonotype was seen many times. The chain is built from TRBV28 and TRBJ1-1, with 8 bases matching TRBD1. Germline V gene sequence: CDR1 MDHEN, CDR2 SYDVKM. The CDR3 covers 16 residues. Unmatched junction bases numbered 12, after V lost 6 bases and J lost 3 bases. CDR3 DNA: TGTGCCAGCAGACCTTTCTCCGGGACAGGCTACACTGAAGCTTTCTTT. It translates to CASRPFSGTGYTEAFF.

In this sample, this clonotype turned up many times. In DNA form, the CDR3 reads TGTGCCAGCAGTTCTACAGCGAAGAACACTGAAGCTTTCTTT. Translating it yields CASSSTAKNTEAFF. V and J are TRBV12-3 or TRBV12-4 and TRBJ1-1; D uncertain. Trimming took 4 bases from V and 1 from J, leaving 10 bases between them. CDR3 length equals 14 residues.

A word on this clonotype: This sequence may be a read error, since a much larger clone differs from it by one base. The chain joins TRBV2 to TRBJ2-7; perhaps TRBD1 as D (5 bases). The CDR3 loop spans 16 amino acids. The germline gives CDR1 SNHLY, CDR2 FYNNEI. V shed 0 bases and J shed 3 bases, with 15 bases lying between them. The CDR3 region has the DNA TGTGCCAGCAGTGAAGCGCTTCTACAGGACGACTACGAGCAGTACTTC. This gives the protein CASSEALLQDDYEQYF.

This clonotype showed up many times. This chain connects TRBV5-1 to TRBJ1-2; TRBD1 aligns across 9 bases. V lost 4 bases to trimming and J lost 0 bases; unmatched junction nucleotides: 7. The CDR3 is 16 amino acids. CDR1 and CDR2 (germline): SGHRS, YFSETQ. The CDR3 DNA is TGCGCCAGCAGCCCAGGGACAGGGTTAACTAACTATGGCTACACCTTC. As protein: CASSPGTGLTNYGYTF.

In its sample, this clonotype was seen a few times. The V gene is TRBV7-9, the J gene TRBJ2-1, with a possible D match to TRBD2 (6 bases). The CDR3 covers 15 residues. The ends were cut back, 2 bases at V and 9 bases at J, with 17 bases in the middle. CDR1 and CDR2 (germline): SEHNR, FQNEAQ (reference sequence). CDR3 in amino acids: CASSLHSTGDTEQFF. The CDR3 region has the DNA TGTGCCAGCAGCTTACATAGCACGGGGGATACTGAGCAGTTCTTC.